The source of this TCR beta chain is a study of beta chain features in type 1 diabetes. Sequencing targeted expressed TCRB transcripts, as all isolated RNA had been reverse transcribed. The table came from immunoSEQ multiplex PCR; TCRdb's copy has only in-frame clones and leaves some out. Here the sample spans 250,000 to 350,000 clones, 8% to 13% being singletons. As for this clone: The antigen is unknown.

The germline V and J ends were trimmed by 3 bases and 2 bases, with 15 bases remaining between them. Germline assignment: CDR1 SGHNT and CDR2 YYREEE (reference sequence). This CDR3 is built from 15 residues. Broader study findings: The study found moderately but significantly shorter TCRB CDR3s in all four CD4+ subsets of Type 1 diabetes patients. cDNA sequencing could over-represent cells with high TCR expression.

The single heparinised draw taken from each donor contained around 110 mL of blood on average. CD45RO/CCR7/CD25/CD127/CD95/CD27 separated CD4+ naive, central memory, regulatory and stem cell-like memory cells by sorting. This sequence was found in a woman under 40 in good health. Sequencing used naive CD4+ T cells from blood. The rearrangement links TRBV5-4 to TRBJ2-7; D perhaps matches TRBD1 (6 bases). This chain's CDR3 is CASSSGQNYPYEQYF. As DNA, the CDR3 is TGTGCCAGCAGCTCCGGACAGAATTATCCCTACGAGCAGTACTTC.